This T cell receptor beta chain came from a study of blood T cells in healthy people across ages. Study as a whole: T cells yielded about one barcoded beta molecule per two cells through template switching.

Staff drew around 10 milliliters of peripheral blood from each donor. General study results and limits: In older individuals, TCR beta diversity per million T cells was lower, falling roughly linearly with age. A conclusive naive versus antigen-experienced comparison was prevented by the unsorted PBMCs.

The sample holds a few counts of this clonotype. Its antigen is not identified. The second PCR ran 7 to 11 cycles with a sample-barcoded 5' primer and J-beta primers. One entry per CDR3 protein results from TCRdb running MiXCR on the 5' RACE reads. The table includes around 690,000 distinct CDR3 sequences, approximately 59% detected once. This clonotype was sampled from a man aged 60-69 years in good health. The sequencing input was blood.

CDR3 sequence: CASSLDSSSYNEQFF. The CDR3 bases are TGTGCCAGCAGCTTAGACAGTAGCTCCTACAATGAGCAGTTCTTC. The rearrangement joins TRBV7-2 to TRBJ2-1; D gene ambiguous. CDR1 is SGHTA, CDR2 FQGNSA, per germline. The V end lost 1 base, the J end lost 0 bases, and 7 bases lay between the germline ends. CDR3 size: 15 residues.